The 24 T cell receptor beta chains given below trace back to one sample, sequenced in a study of T cell responses to AZD1222 COVID-19 vaccine. Here immunoSEQ multiplex PCR was the method, and the copy in TCRdb shows in-frame clones only, minus some. The table shows some 120,000 clones, with about 88% occurring only once. The specimen was peripheral blood, collected 28 days after the second AZD1222 dose. These receptors all come from an adult who received the AZD1222 COVID-19 vaccine.

This chain connects TRBV7-2 to TRBJ2-1, with 9 bases identical to TRBD2. V shed 3 bases, J shed 3 bases, and the junction held 3 bases outside the gene matches. This CDR3 is built from 15 residues. Per germline, CDR1 SGHTA and CDR2 FQGNSA. CDR3: CASSLSSGNYNEQFF. In DNA form, the CDR3 reads TGTGCCAGCAGCTTGTCTAGCGGGAACTACAATGAGCAGTTCTTC. The whole variable domain, remainder taken from reference TRBV7-2 and TRBJ2-1, is GAGVSQSPSNKVTEKGKDVELRCDPISGHTALYWYRQSLGQGLEFLIYFQGNSAPDKSGLPSDRFSAERTGGSVSTLTIQRTQQEDSAVYLCASSLSSGNYNEQFFGPGTRLTVL.

The chain is built from TRBV3-1 (or the pseudogene TRBV3-2) and TRBJ2-4, with D unresolved. Germline CDR1 LGHDT, CDR2 YNNKEL (reference sequence). Trimming took 2 bases from V and 10 from J, leaving 9 bases between them. The CDR3 contains 12 residues. This CDR3 is CASSQISTIQYF. Written as DNA, the CDR3 is TGTGCCAGCAGCCAAATTTCAACGATTCAGTACTTC.

On this clone: This sample also contains other DNA sequences that code for the same CDR3. The chain recombines TRBV25-1 with TRBJ2-1; D not certain. From germline, CDR1 is MGHDK and CDR2 SYGVNS. The CDR3 length is 13 residues. The V end lost 2 bases, the J end lost 1 base, and 3 bases lay between the germline ends. CDR3 sequence: CASSESSYNEQFF. DNA of the CDR3: TGTGCCAGCAGTGAAAGTTCCTACAATGAGCAGTTCTTC.

The chain uses TRBV10-1 and TRBJ1-5; no firm D call. V shed 2 bases and J shed 0 bases, with 2 bases lying between them. CDR1 is WNHNN and CDR2 is SYGVQD in the germline V gene (reference sequence). This CDR3 spans 13 amino acids. The CDR3 bases are TGCGCCAGCAGTGAGAATAGCAATCAGCCCCAGCATTTT. This codes for CASSENSNQPQHF.

This clone appeared a few times. This chain links TRBV24-1 with TRBJ2-6; D not resolved. V lost 6 bases and J lost 0, with 5 bases in between. Germline CDR1 is KGHDR and CDR2 is SFDVKD. The CDR3 spans 14 residues. The CDR3 DNA reads TGTGCCACCAGTTCCTCCTCTGGGGCCAACGTCCTGACTTTC. Its translation is CATSSSSGANVLTF.

Details on this clone: The sample holds other DNA sequences that translate to the same CDR3. The J gene is TRBJ1-1, the V gene TRBV6-5; D gene uncertain. Germline V CDR1 and CDR2: MNHEY, SVGAGI. V was clipped by 2 bases and J by 4 bases, with 8 bases between them. CDR3 length: 13 residues. CDR3: CASSYAGGTEAFF. CDR3 in DNA: TGTGCCAGCAGTTACGCGGGTGGCACTGAAGCTTTCTTT.

This chain joins TRBV19 and TRBJ2-7; D is uncertain. Germline CDR1 LNHDA, CDR2 SQIVND (reference sequence). CDR3 length: 14 residues. Trimming pared 0 bases from V and 4 bases from J, leaving 10 bases between. Here the CDR3 reads CASSIDGRLYEQYF. The CDR3 coding sequence is TGTGCCAGTAGTATAGACGGTAGGTTATACGAGCAGTACTTC.

The chain employs TRBV19 and TRBJ1-2; 9 bases line up with TRBD1. The CDR3 runs 14 residues. Germline CDR1 reads LNHDA; CDR2 reads SQIVND (reference sequence). V lost 5 bases to trimming and J lost 7 bases; unmatched junction nucleotides: 8. This CDR3 reads CASSPTGQGGGYTF. Written as DNA, the CDR3 is TGTGCCAGTAGTCCCACGGGACAGGGAGGTGGCTACACCTTC.

This clone has only one observation. The V and J genes are TRBV19 and TRBJ2-2, with D possibly matching TRBD2 (7 bases). V was shortened by 10 bases and J by 7 bases, with 22 bases between the two germline ends. The germline V gene encodes CDR1 LNHDA and CDR2 SQIVND (reference sequence). The CDR3 has 15 amino acids. The CDR3 DNA sequence: TGTGCCACGTCTAGGGGGGCAGGGAGGGTCGGGGAGCTGTTTTTT. Translated: CATSRGAGRVGELFF.

CDR3 region: CASSTLAGAYEQYF. For the CDR3, the DNA is TGTGCCAGCAGTACCCTAGCGGGGGCCTACGAGCAGTACTTC. The chain recombines TRBV6-5 with TRBJ2-7; 10 nucleotides match TRBD2. The CDR3 has 14 amino acids. Losses at the gene ends were 5 bases for V and 2 bases for J; bases not matched to a gene: 3. The germline V gene has CDR1 MNHEY and CDR2 SVGAGI.

The sample holds one count of this clone. This sequence joins TRBV6-5 and TRBJ1-5; D remains ambiguous. Germline V gene lookup returns CDR1 MNHEY and CDR2 SVGAGI. The CDR3 has 16 amino acids. V lost 0 bases and J lost 6, with 15 bases in between. CDR3 protein: CASSYSGPGNGQPQHF. The CDR3, as DNA: TGTGCCAGCAGTTACTCGGGTCCGGGTAATGGTCAGCCCCAGCATTTT.

CDR3 nucleotide sequence: TGTGCCAGCAGCTCGACAGGCGATACGCAGTATTTT. Translation: CASSSTGDTQYF. The gene calls are TRBV9 and TRBJ2-3; the D gene is possibly TRBD1 (6 bases). The CDR3 runs to 12 residues. Looked up from germline, CDR1 is SGDLS and CDR2 is YYNGEE. The germline V and J ends were trimmed by 4 bases and 6 bases, with 9 bases remaining between them.

The rearrangement joins TRBV5-5 to TRBJ1-5, with 10 bases lining up with TRBD1. J gave up 3 bases and V 4 bases, and 13 bases lay outside the gene matches. Germline CDR1 is SGHKS and CDR2 is YYEKEE (reference sequence). This CDR3 has 18 residues. CDR3: CASSLLPRGTGANQPQHF. The CDR3 coding sequence is TGTGCCAGCAGCCTCCTTCCTCGGGGGACAGGGGCCAATCAGCCCCAGCATTTT.

J is TRBJ1-1 and V is TRBV9; 7 bases match TRBD1. Germline assignment: CDR1 SGDLS and CDR2 YYNGEE. This CDR3 contains 15 residues. After removal of 7 bases from V and 5 bases from J, the junction contained 14 bases not matched to a gene. CDR3 in amino acids: CASGPPQGWRTEAFF. The CDR3 DNA reads TGTGCCAGCGGGCCCCCACAGGGGTGGAGAACTGAAGCTTTCTTT.

The rearrangement joins TRBV7-3 to TRBJ2-2; TRBD1 matches at 7 bases. Germline-derived CDR1 and CDR2 are SGHTA and FQGTGA. V gave up 1 base and J gave up 9 bases; unmatched junction bases: 5. The CDR3 has 14 residues. CDR3 loop: CASSLRQGGRELFF. The CDR3 DNA reads TGTGCCAGCAGCTTAAGACAGGGTGGCCGGGAGCTGTTTTTT.

This chain uses TRBV6-5 with TRBJ2-1; 8 nucleotides align to TRBD1. Trimming took 0 bases from V and 2 from J; bases not matched to a gene: 3. The CDR3 contains 16 residues. Germline CDR1 MNHEY, CDR2 SVGAGI. The CDR3 bases are TGTGCCAGCAGTTACTCCGGACAGGGAGCCTACAATGAGCAGTTCTTC. Translation: CASSYSGQGAYNEQFF.

The chain carries TRBV6-1 and TRBJ2-7, with D hard to call. Trimming took off 3 bases at V and 3 bases at J, with 15 bases between the two ends. The CDR3 has 15 residues. The germline V gene has CDR1 MNHNS and CDR2 SASEGT. The CDR3 DNA sequence: TGTGCCAGCAGTGAGGATATCACCCCTATCTACGAGCAGTACTTC. This encodes CASSEDITPIYEQYF.

The table lists this clone with a count of one. The rearrangement links TRBV18 to TRBJ2-3; no reliable D call. Germline values: CDR1 KGHSH, CDR2 LQKENI. V lost 5 bases and J 0 bases, leaving 3 bases between the germline ends. The CDR3 totals 12 residues. The CDR3 DNA reads TGTGCCAGCTCAGGTAGCACAGATACGCAGTATTTT. Translation: CASSGSTDTQYF.

The genes are TRBV30 and TRBJ1-2, with a weak D call TRBD1 (5 bases). The CDR3 has 12 amino acids. V was clipped by 1 base and J by 2 bases, with 5 bases between them. Germline V gene data show CDR1 as GTSNPN and CDR2 as SVGIG (reference sequence). CDR3 coding DNA: TGTGCCTGGAGTGAGGGGAACTATGGCTACACCTTC. Translated, it gives CAWSEGNYGYTF.

V and J are TRBV5-4 and TRBJ1-4, with 10 bases lining up with TRBD1. Trimming cost V 4 bases and J 2 bases; bases outside gene matches: 5. Germline loops: CDR1 SGHNT, CDR2 YYREEE (reference sequence). There are 16 residues in the CDR3. The CDR3 DNA sequence: TGTGCCAGCAGCCCGGACAGGGGGGGGACTAATGAAAAACTGTTTTTT. Its protein is CASSPDRGGTNEKLFF.

The chain uses TRBV5-4 and TRBJ1-3; possible D gene TRBD1, 6 bases. Trimming took off 4 bases at V and 1 base at J, with 9 bases between the two ends. CDR1 SGHNT and CDR2 YYREEE come from the germline V gene (reference sequence). CDR3 length: 14 residues. The CDR3 region is CASSRGTSGNTIYF. The CDR3 DNA reads as TGTGCCAGCAGCCGAGGGACATCTGGAAACACCATATATTTT. The variable domain in full, completed from reference TRBV5-4 and TRBJ1-3, reads ETGVTQSPTHLIKTRGQQVTLRCSSQSGHNTVSWYQQALGQGPQFIFQYYREEENGRGNFPPRFSGLQFPNYSSELNVNALELDDSALYLCASSRGTSGNTIYFGEGSWLTVV.

The CDR3 region is CASSYDVNSNQPQHF. CDR3 nucleotides: TGTGCCAGCAGTTACGACGTAAATAGCAATCAGCCCCAGCATTTT. The rearrangement joins TRBV6-5 to TRBJ1-5; D gene unclear. The ends were cut back, 2 bases at V and 0 bases at J, with 8 bases in the middle. CDR1 and CDR2 (germline): MNHEY, SVGAGI. CDR3 length equals 15 residues.

The V call is TRBV7-7, the J call TRBJ2-2, with a possible D match to TRBD1 (6 bases). The CDR3 is 13 residues long. V gave up 6 bases and J gave up 7 bases, with 12 bases separating them. The germline CDR1 and CDR2 sequences are SSHAT and FNYEAQ (reference sequence). CDR3 sequence reads: CASSQGGIGELFF. The CDR3 DNA sequence: TGTGCCAGCAGTCAAGGGGGTATCGGGGAGCTGTTTTTT.

This clone has just one count. The chain joins TRBV3-1 (or the pseudogene TRBV3-2) to TRBJ2-7; D is undetermined. The germline V gene has CDR1 LGHDT and CDR2 YNNKEL (reference sequence). The ends were cut back, 4 bases at V and 1 base at J, with 14 bases in the middle. The CDR3 contains 15 residues. This CDR3 is CASSPRLRASYEQYF. The DNA for the CDR3 is TGTGCCAGCAGCCCCCGCCTACGGGCTTCCTACGAGCAGTACTTC.